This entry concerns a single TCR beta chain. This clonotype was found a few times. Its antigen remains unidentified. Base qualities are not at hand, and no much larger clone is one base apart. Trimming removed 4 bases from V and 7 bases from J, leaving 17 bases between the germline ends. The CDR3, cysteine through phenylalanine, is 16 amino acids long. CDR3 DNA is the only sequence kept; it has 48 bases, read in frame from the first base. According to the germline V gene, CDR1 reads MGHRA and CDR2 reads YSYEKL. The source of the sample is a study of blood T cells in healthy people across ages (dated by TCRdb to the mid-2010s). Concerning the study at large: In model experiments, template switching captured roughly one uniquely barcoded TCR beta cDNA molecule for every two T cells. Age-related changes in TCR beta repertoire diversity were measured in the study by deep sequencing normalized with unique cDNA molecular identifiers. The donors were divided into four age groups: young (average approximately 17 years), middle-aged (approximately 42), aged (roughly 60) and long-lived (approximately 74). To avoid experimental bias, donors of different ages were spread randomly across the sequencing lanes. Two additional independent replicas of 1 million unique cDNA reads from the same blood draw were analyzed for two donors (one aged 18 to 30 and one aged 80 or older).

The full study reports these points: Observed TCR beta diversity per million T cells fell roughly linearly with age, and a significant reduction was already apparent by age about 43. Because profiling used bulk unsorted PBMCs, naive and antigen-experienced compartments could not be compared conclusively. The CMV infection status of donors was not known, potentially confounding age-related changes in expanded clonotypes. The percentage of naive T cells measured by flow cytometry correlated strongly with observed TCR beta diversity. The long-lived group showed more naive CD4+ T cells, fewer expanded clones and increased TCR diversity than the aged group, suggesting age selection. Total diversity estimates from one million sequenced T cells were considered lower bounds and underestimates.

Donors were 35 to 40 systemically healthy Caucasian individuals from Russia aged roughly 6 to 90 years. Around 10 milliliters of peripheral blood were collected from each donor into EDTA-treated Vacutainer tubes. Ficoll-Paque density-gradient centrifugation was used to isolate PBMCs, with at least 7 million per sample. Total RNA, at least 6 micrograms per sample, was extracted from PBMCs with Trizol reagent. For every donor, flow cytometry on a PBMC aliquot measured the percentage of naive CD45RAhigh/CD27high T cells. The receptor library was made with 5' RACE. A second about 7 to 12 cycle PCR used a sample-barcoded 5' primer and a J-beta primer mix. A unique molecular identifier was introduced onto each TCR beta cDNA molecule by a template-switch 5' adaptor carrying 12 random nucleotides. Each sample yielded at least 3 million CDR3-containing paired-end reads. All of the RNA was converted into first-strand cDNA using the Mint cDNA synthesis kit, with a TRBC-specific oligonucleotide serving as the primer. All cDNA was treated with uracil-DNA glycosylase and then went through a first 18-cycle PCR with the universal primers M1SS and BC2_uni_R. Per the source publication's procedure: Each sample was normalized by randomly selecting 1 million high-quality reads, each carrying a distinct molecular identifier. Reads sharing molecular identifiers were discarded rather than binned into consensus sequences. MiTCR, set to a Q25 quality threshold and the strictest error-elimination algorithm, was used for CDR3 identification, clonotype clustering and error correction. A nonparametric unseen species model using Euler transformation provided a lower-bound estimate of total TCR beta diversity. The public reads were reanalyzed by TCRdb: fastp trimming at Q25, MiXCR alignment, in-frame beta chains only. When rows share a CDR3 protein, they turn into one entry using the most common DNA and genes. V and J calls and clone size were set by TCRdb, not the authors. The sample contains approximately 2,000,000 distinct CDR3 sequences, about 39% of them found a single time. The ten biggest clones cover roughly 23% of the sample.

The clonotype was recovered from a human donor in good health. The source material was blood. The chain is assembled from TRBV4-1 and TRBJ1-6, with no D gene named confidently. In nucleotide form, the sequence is TGCGCCAGCAGCCGCACCCCCAGGACGGGGAATTCACCCCTCCACTTT. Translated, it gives CASSRTPRTGNSPLHF.